These 19 T cell receptor beta chains were all obtained from the same sample, sequenced in a study of OX40 agonist ivuxolimab in advanced cancers. Method: immunoSEQ multiplex PCR; TCRdb's copy keeps in-frame clones and lacks some. The sample yields under 75,000 clones, roughly 84% seen once. Material: CD4+ or CD8+ T cells sorted from blood, obtained in a trial of the OX40 agonist ivuxolimab. These receptors came from an adult with an advanced solid tumor such as melanoma, head and neck, liver or kidney cancer.

This clone appeared once. The rearrangement joins TRBV5-4 to TRBJ2-3; TRBD2 matches 10 bases. V trimming: 3 bases; J trimming: 6 bases; junction bases outside the gene matches: 4. The CDR3 length is 14 residues. Per germline, CDR1 SGHNT and CDR2 YYREEE (reference sequence). DNA of the CDR3: TGTGCCAGCAGCTCTAGCGGGAGCTTGGATACGCAGTATTTT. It codes for CASSSSGSLDTQYF.

This chain connects TRBV9 to TRBJ1-4; 10 bases are shared with TRBD1. The germline gives CDR1 SGDLS, CDR2 YYNGEE. J was trimmed by 7 bases and V by 3 bases; bases with no gene match: 6. The CDR3 length is 15 residues. In DNA form, the CDR3 reads TGTGCCAGCAGCGCGACAGGGGGCGAACGTGAAAAACTGTTTTTT. This codes for CASSATGGEREKLFF. Full variable domain (outside the CDR3, taken from reference TRBV9 and TRBJ1-4): DSGVTQTPKHLITATGQRVTLRCSPRSGDLSVYWYQQSLDQGLQFLIQYYNGEERAKGNILERFSAQQFPDLHSELNLSSLELGDSALYFCASSATGGEREKLFFGSGTQLSVL.

This rearrangement joins TRBV4-2 to TRBJ2-7; possible D gene TRBD2, 7 bases. The CDR3 extends over 15 amino acids. The germline gives CDR1 LGHNA, CDR2 YNFKEQ. Trimming removed 0 bases at V and 5 bases at J, with 14 bases between. The CDR3 loop reads CASSQDQGGDNEQYF. The CDR3 bases are TGTGCCAGCAGCCAAGATCAGGGAGGGGACAACGAGCAGTACTTC.

This rearrangement joins TRBV19 to TRBJ2-1, with no clear D. V dropped 4 bases and J dropped 3 bases, with 16 bases sitting between them. The CDR3 has 16 residues. Germline V gene lookup returns CDR1 LNHDA and CDR2 SQIVND (reference sequence). Written as DNA, the CDR3 is TGTGCCAGTAGTAAGAGCACGATTTCCTTCTACAATGAGCAGTTCTTC. It is translated as CASSKSTISFYNEQFF.

This rearrangement joins TRBV5-1 to TRBJ2-5; 8 bases line up with TRBD1. The J segment lost 4 bases and the V segment lost 3 bases, leaving 8 bases of the junction unmatched. The CDR3 length is 15 residues. Germline CDR1 reads SGHRS; CDR2 reads YFSETQ. The CDR3 DNA follows: TGCGCCAGCAGCTCAGGGGGCGGGGTTGGAGAGACCCAGTACTTC. The encoded protein is CASSSGGGVGETQYF.

This sequence joins TRBV5-1 and TRBJ1-1; D remains ambiguous. CDR3 length equals 12 residues. Germline loops: CDR1 SGHRS, CDR2 YFSETQ. V gave up 2 bases and J gave up 1 base, with 3 bases separating them. The CDR3 coding sequence is TGCGCCAGCAGCTTAGCGAACACTGAAGCTTTCTTT. Translation: CASSLANTEAFF.

V gene TRBV9 combines with J gene TRBJ2-2; D is unresolved. The CDR3 has 14 residues. Germline V lookup: CDR1 SGDLS, CDR2 YYNGEE. V lost 1 base and J lost 6, with 10 bases in between. The CDR3 region has the DNA TGTGCCAGCAGCGTACTCGTCCGTCCCGGGGAGCTGTTTTTT. Protein sequence: CASSVLVRPGELFF.

The chain has TRBV30 and TRBJ2-5, with D possibly being TRBD2 (5 bases). The CDR3 extends over 14 amino acids. The germline gives CDR1 GTSNPN, CDR2 SVGIG (reference sequence). V was trimmed by 0 bases and J by 5 bases, leaving 13 bases between them. The CDR3 region is CAWSVLPRRETQYF. CDR3 nucleotide sequence: TGTGCCTGGAGTGTACTTCCCCGGAGGGAGACCCAGTACTTC.

The chain employs TRBV5-5 and TRBJ1-3; D uncertain. The CDR3 loop spans 15 amino acids. Germline V gene lookup returns CDR1 SGHKS and CDR2 YYEKEE (reference sequence). The V and J ends lost 1 base and 4 bases respectively, with 12 bases between them. CDR3 bases: TGTGCCAGCAGCTTGCGCGGGGATTGGGGAAACACCATATATTTT. Its protein is CASSLRGDWGNTIYF.

This chain joins TRBV6-5 and TRBJ1-6; D gene unclear. The CDR3 extends over 14 amino acids. Trimming took off 4 bases at V and 14 bases at J, with 18 bases between the two ends. The V gene's germline CDR1 is MNHEY and CDR2 SVGAGI. The CDR3 here is CASSSRTELSALHF. CDR3 in DNA: TGTGCCAGCAGTTCCCGGACGGAGCTAAGTGCCCTCCACTTT.

The rearrangement joins TRBV21-1 to TRBJ1-3; TRBD1 is the table's D call and was not checked against the DNA. TRBV21-1 is labeled a pseudogene. CDR3 length: 16 residues. For the CDR3, the DNA is TGTGCCAGCAGCACGCTCCGGGACAGGGCATTAGACACCATATATTTT. The encoded protein is CASSTLRDRALDTIYF.

This chain uses TRBV7-8 with TRBJ1-1, with D unresolved. The germline V and J ends were trimmed by 4 bases and 0 bases, with 9 bases remaining between them. CDR1 is SGHVS, CDR2 FQNEAQ, per germline. The CDR3 totals 14 residues. DNA of the CDR3: TGTGCCAGCAGCTCGCAAGGGATGAACACTGAAGCTTTCTTT. As protein: CASSSQGMNTEAFF.

The J gene is TRBJ2-3, the V gene TRBV10-3; 11 bases are shared with TRBD2. The CDR3 spans 15 residues. Germline-derived CDR1 and CDR2 are ENHRY and SYGVKD. The V segment lost 3 bases and the J segment 3 bases; nucleotides outside the gene matches: 2. The CDR3 sequence is CAISDRTSGTDTQYF. In DNA form, the CDR3 reads TGTGCCATCAGTGACCGGACTAGCGGGACAGATACGCAGTATTTT.

The chain recombines TRBV6-1 with TRBJ1-2; D is unclear. From germline, CDR1 is MNHNS and CDR2 SASEGT. This CDR3 has 12 residues. The V end lost 3 bases, the J end lost 2 bases, and 4 bases lay between the germline ends. CDR3 DNA: TGTGCCAGCAGTGACCCGAACTATGGCTACACCTTC. It translates to CASSDPNYGYTF.

Notes on this clone: Sequence at one end of the junction differs from germline and may be a read error. The chain is built from TRBV19 and TRBJ2-2; 9 bases map to TRBD1. The CDR3 length is 18 residues. Germline V lookup: CDR1 LNHDA, CDR2 SQIVND (reference sequence). This chain's CDR3 is CASRGTGRRARNTGELFF. In DNA form, the CDR3 reads TGTGCTAGTAGGGGGACAGGGAGACGAGCGAGGAACACCGGGGAGCTGTTTTTT.

In this sample, this clone turned up a few times. The V call is TRBV27, the J call TRBJ1-1; D unclear. The length of the CDR3 is 13 residues. Trimming cost V 3 bases and J 1 base, with 6 bases left between them. The germline CDR1 and CDR2 sequences are MNHEY and SMNVEV (reference sequence). For the CDR3, the DNA is TGTGCCAGCAGTTTTGTCCGGAACACTGAAGCTTTCTTT. Translation gives CASSFVRNTEAFF.

V gene TRBV7-2 combines with J gene TRBJ1-1, with 7 bases aligning to TRBD1. Germline CDR1 reads SGHTA; CDR2 reads FQGNSA. Trimming took 4 bases from V and 4 from J; bases not matched to a gene: 6. This CDR3 is 14 amino acids long. In DNA form, the CDR3 reads TGTGCCAGCAGCTCACAGGGGTCCGGCACTGAAGCTTTCTTT. Residues: CASSSQGSGTEAFF.

The rearrangement links TRBV14 to TRBJ2-3; 13 bases align to TRBD2. The germline V gene encodes CDR1 SGHDN and CDR2 FVKESK. Trimming removed 5 bases from V and 3 bases from J; junction bases left unmatched: 11. The CDR3 sequence is 18 residues long. CDR3 nucleotides: TGTGCCAGCAGCTTCCGGACGACTAGCGGGAGGAGGACAGATACGCAGTATTTT. The encoded protein is CASSFRTTSGRRTDTQYF.

This sequence joins TRBV28 and TRBJ2-3; D call uncertain. The V and J ends lost 5 bases and 0 bases respectively, with 6 bases between them. Germline loops: CDR1 MDHEN, CDR2 SYDVKM. This CDR3 is built from 13 residues. The CDR3 loop is CASSPTSTDTQYF. DNA for the CDR3: TGTGCCAGCAGTCCTACTAGCACAGATACGCAGTATTTT. Complete variable domain (other parts from reference TRBV28 and TRBJ2-3): DVKVTQSSRYLVKRTGEKVFLECVQDMDHENMFWYRQDPGLGLRLIYFSYDVKMKEKGDIPEGYSVSREKKERFSLILESASTNQTSMYLCASSPTSTDTQYFGPGTRLTVL.